This passage covers 14 T cell receptor beta chains from one sample sequenced in a study of Graves' ophthalmopathy and Graves' hyperthyroidism. Amplifying from RNA transcripts, the study obtained TCR beta CDR3 regions. HTBI-primed RT-PCR formed the first round, and a multiplex PCR formed the second. TCRdb re-called the multiplex PCR reads through MiXCR, storing one row per CDR3 protein. The sample has hundreds of thousands of distinct CDR3 sequences, around a fifth seen once. Material: peripheral blood. All receptors derive from a woman younger than 30 with stable Graves' hyperthyroidism. Some clones in this sample may be carry-over from other donors' samples.

This clonotype has a count of ten or more. The chain uses TRBV20-1 and TRBJ2-7; D is perhaps TRBD1 (6 bases). The CDR3 runs to 13 residues. CDR1 and CDR2 (germline): DFQATT, SNEGSKA (reference sequence). Trimming stripped 2 bases from V and 5 bases from J, with 13 bases between. As DNA, the CDR3 is TGCAGTGCTAGATTGCAGGGGTACCACGAGCAGTACTTC. Its translation: CSARLQGYHEQYF.

This clonotype has at least ten counts. The chain recombines TRBV2 with TRBJ1-1; possible D gene TRBD1, 5 bases. This CDR3 has 12 residues. Looked up from germline, CDR1 is SNHLY and CDR2 is FYNNEI. The ends were cut back, 9 bases at V and 1 base at J, with 9 bases in the middle. This CDR3 reads CARGPENTEAFF. Here the CDR3 DNA reads TGTGCCAGGGGGCCGGAGAACACTGAAGCTTTCTTT.

This clonotype has ten or more counts. This chain connects TRBV20-1 to TRBJ2-5, with 9 bases identical to TRBD1. The junction had 11 bases not matched to a gene; V was cut back by 5 bases and J by 4 bases. Germline CDR1 is DFQATT and CDR2 is SNEGSKA (reference sequence). The CDR3 loop spans 15 amino acids. The CDR3 bases are TGCAGTGCTGCCCCATGGACAGGGGACCGAGAGACCCAGTACTTC. Translated, it gives CSAAPWTGDRETQYF.

This clonotype was found a few times. The junction departs from the called germline gene at one end, perhaps through a read error. The chain carries TRBV28 and TRBJ2-7; D might be TRBD1 (6 bases). The CDR3 length is 13 residues. Germline assignment: CDR1 MDHEN and CDR2 SYDVKM. The CDR3 DNA sequence: TGTGCCAGCAGCCTACAGGGACCCTATCCCCCGAACTTC. Translating it yields CASSLQGPYPPNF.

This clonotype occurred a few times. V is TRBV3-1 and J is TRBJ2-7, with D perhaps matching TRBD2 (6 bases). CDR3 length: 14 residues. Trimming stripped 5 bases from V and 4 bases from J, with 15 bases between. Germline-derived CDR1 and CDR2 are LGHDT and YNNKEL (reference sequence). CDR3 DNA sequence: TGTGCCAGCAGCTTATCTCGGGACTTTTACGAGCAGTACTTC. This codes for CASSLSRDFYEQYF.

In this sample, this clonotype turned up many times. This chain uses TRBV10-3 with TRBJ1-1; D not resolved. Germline CDR1 ENHRY, CDR2 SYGVKD. The V and J ends lost 1 base and 5 bases respectively, with 8 bases between them. The CDR3 extends over 13 amino acids. In nucleotides, the CDR3 is TGTGCCATCAGTGAGTATGGGGTTACTGAAGCTTTCTTT. Translation gives CAISEYGVTEAFF.

The chain carries TRBV15 and TRBJ1-2; D ambiguous. The CDR3 has 14 residues. V was trimmed by 3 bases and J by 0 bases, leaving 8 bases between them. CDR1 and CDR2 (germline): LNHNV, YYDKDF (reference sequence). In nucleotides, the CDR3 is TGTGCCACCAGCAGTGGATACACTAACTATGGCTACACCTTC. Its translation: CATSSGYTNYGYTF.

The sample holds many counts of this clonotype. The chain combines TRBV12-3 or TRBV12-4 with TRBJ2-7; D might be TRBD1 (6 bases). The ends were cut back, 1 base at V and 3 bases at J, with 16 bases in the middle. This CDR3 has 16 amino acids. The CDR3 bases are TGTGCCAGCAGTTTAGAGAGGGGCTACAGGGACTACGAGCAGTACTTC. Its protein is CASSLERGYRDYEQYF.

This rearrangement joins TRBV10-2 to TRBJ1-2; D is uncertain. CDR3 length equals 14 residues. V lost 3 bases, J lost 4 bases, and 12 bases lay in between. Germline-derived CDR1 and CDR2 are WSHSY and SAAADI. CDR3 amino acids: CASSDPSEVYGYTF. The CDR3 DNA follows: TGCGCCAGCAGTGATCCAAGTGAAGTCTATGGCTACACCTTC.

This clonotype was observed a few times. V gene TRBV6-1 combines with J gene TRBJ1-6; tentative D call: TRBD1 (5 bases). V was pared by 6 bases and J by 10 bases, with 13 bases between. The CDR3 runs 13 residues. The germline CDR1 and CDR2 sequences are MNHNS and SASEGT. The CDR3 DNA sequence: TGTGCCAGCAGGCGGGGGGAGAGGTCACCCCTCCACTTT. Translation: CASRRGERSPLHF.

The J gene is TRBJ1-2, the V gene TRBV29-1; D unresolved. CDR1 SQVTM and CDR2 ANQGSEA come from the germline V gene. The V end was cut by 4 bases, the J end by 8 bases, with 11 bases between. The CDR3 totals 11 residues. The CDR3 DNA sequence: TGCAGCGTTGGGTATGACATGGGCTACACCTTC. Residues: CSVGYDMGYTF.

The chain is built from TRBV6-2 or TRBV6-3 and TRBJ1-2; 7 positions agree with TRBD1. This CDR3 is built from 16 residues. Germline V gives CDR1 MNHEY, CDR2 SVGEGT. Trimming took 1 base from V and 2 from J; bases not matched to a gene: 7. Here the CDR3 reads CASSYFSGGLNYGYTF. DNA of the CDR3: TGTGCCAGCAGTTACTTTTCAGGGGGATTGAACTATGGCTACACCTTC.

This clonotype occurred many times. This chain joins TRBV29-1 and TRBJ2-5; unclear D gene. The CDR3 extends over 12 amino acids. V lost 6 bases and J lost 3, with 11 bases in between. Germline V gene sequence: CDR1 SQVTM, CDR2 ANQGSEA. The chain's CDR3 is CSVENGKETQYF. CDR3 bases: TGCAGCGTCGAAAACGGAAAAGAGACCCAGTACTTC.

In this sample, this clonotype turned up many times. The J gene is TRBJ2-5, the V gene TRBV19; D unresolved. Germline loops: CDR1 LNHDA, CDR2 SQIVND (reference sequence). This CDR3 contains 14 residues. The germline V and J ends were trimmed by 5 bases and 1 base, with 11 bases remaining between them. The CDR3 nucleotides read TGTGCCAGTAGTCTCGGACGGTCCCAAGAGACCCAGTACTTC. Its protein product is CASSLGRSQETQYF.